This T cell receptor beta chain was obtained from a study of CD8+ T cells in alopecia areata. This clone was counted only a few times. Sequencing used cDNA as its template, made by extracting RNA and reverse transcribing it. TCRdb's copy holds only in-frame clones and misses some; the assay was immunoSEQ multiplex PCR. The repertoire holds more than 200,000 clones, with 64% as singletons. Treatment in this sample: oral pan-JAK inhibitor, 5-10 mg twice daily. The sequence was obtained from a human donor with alopecia areata. The material sequenced was CD4+ T cells sorted from blood, taken at week 4, from a patient treated with tofacitinib.

The CDR3 nucleotides are TGTGCCAGCAGCCAGTGGACAGCCCAGTCAGCTAATGAAAAACTGTTTTTT. Translating it yields CASSQWTAQSANEKLFF. V gene TRBV4-2 combines with J gene TRBJ1-4; D perhaps matches TRBD1 (6 bases). Deletions cut 3 bases from V and 3 bases from J, with 17 bases between. This CDR3 has 17 residues. Germline CDR1 is LGHNA and CDR2 is YNFKEQ.